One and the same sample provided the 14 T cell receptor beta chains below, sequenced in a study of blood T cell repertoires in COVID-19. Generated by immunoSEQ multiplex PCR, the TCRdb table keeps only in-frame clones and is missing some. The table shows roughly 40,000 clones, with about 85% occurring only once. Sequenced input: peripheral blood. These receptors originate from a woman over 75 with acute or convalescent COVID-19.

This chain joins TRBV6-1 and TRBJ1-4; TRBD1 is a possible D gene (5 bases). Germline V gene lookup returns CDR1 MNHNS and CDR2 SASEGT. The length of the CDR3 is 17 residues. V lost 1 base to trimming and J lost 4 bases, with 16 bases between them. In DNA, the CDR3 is TGTGCCAGCAGTGAAGTCGCCGCGGGGACCGGTAATGAAAAACTGTTTTTT. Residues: CASSEVAAGTGNEKLFF.

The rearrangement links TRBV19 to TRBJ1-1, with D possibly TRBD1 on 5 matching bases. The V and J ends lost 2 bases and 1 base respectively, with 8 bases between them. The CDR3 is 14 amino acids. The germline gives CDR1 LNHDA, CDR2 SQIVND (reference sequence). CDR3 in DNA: TGTGCCAGTAGTATACAGGGAACGAACACTGAAGCTTTCTTT. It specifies CASSIQGTNTEAFF.

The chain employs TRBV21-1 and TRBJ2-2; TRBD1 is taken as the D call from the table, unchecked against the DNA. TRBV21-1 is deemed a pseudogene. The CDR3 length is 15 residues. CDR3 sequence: CASNPRQGNTGELFF. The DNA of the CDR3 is TGTGCCAGCAACCCACGACAGGGGAACACCGGGGAGCTGTTTTTT.

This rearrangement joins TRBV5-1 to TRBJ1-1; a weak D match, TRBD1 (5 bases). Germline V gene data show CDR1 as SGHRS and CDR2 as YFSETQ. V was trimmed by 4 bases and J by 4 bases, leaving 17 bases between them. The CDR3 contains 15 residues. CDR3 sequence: CASSMNAGSATEAFF. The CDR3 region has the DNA TGCGCCAGCAGCATGAACGCAGGGTCCGCCACTGAAGCTTTCTTT.

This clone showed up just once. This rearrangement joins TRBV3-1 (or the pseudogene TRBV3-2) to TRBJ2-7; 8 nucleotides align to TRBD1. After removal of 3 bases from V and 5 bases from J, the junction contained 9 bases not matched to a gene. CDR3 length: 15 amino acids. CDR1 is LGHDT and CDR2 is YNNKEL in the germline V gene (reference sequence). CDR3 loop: CASSQRQGRTDEQYF. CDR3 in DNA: TGTGCCAGCAGCCAGAGACAGGGGAGGACGGACGAGCAGTACTTC.

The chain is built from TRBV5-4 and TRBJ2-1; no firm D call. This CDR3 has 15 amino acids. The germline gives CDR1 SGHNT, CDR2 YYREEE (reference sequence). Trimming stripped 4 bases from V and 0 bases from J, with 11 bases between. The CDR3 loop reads CASSLDQSSYNEQFF. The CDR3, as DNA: TGTGCCAGCAGCCTAGACCAAAGCTCCTACAATGAGCAGTTCTTC. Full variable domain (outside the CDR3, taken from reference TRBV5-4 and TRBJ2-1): ETGVTQSPTHLIKTRGQQVTLRCSSQSGHNTVSWYQQALGQGPQFIFQYYREEENGRGNFPPRFSGLQFPNYSSELNVNALELDDSALYLCASSLDQSSYNEQFFGPGTRLTVL.

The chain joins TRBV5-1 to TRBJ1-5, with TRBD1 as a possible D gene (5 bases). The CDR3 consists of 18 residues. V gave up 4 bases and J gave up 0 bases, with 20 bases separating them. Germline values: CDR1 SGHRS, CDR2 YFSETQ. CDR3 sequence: CASSPLPAGRNSNQPQHF. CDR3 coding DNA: TGCGCCAGCAGCCCATTACCCGCAGGGCGGAATAGCAATCAGCCCCAGCATTTT. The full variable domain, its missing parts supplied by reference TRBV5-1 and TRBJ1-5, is KAGVTQTPRYLIKTRGQQVTLSCSPISGHRSVSWYQQTPGQGLQFLFEYFSETQRNKGNFPGRFSGRQFSNSRSEMNVSTLELGDSALYLCASSPLPAGRNSNQPQHFGDGTRLSIL.

CDR3 DNA: TGTGCCAGCAGCTTGTCCAACACCTACGAGCAGTACTTC. This sequence encodes CASSLSNTYEQYF. The chain has TRBV11-2 and TRBJ2-7, with no clear D. The CDR3 has 13 amino acids. Trimming left V 3 bases short and J 2 bases short, with 8 bases between. Germline V CDR1 and CDR2: SGHAT, FQNNGV.

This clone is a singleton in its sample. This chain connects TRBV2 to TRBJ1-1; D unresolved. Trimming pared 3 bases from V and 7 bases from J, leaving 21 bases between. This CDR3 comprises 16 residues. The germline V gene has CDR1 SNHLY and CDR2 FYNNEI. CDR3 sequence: CASSDNTPRVRGEAFF. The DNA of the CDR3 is TGTGCCAGCAGTGATAATACCCCCCGCGTTAGAGGTGAAGCTTTCTTT.

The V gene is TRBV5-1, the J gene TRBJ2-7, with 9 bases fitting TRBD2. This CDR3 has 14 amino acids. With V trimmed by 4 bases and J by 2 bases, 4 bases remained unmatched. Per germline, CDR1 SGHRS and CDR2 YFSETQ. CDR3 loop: CASSELAGPYEQYF. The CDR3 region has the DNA TGCGCCAGCAGCGAACTAGCGGGTCCCTACGAGCAGTACTTC.

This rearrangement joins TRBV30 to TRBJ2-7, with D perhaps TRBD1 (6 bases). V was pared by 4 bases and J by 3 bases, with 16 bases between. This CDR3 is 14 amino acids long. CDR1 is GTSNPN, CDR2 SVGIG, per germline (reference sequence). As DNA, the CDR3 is TGTGCCTGGACCGAACAGGGTCGGGGCTACGAGCAGTACTTC. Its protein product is CAWTEQGRGYEQYF.

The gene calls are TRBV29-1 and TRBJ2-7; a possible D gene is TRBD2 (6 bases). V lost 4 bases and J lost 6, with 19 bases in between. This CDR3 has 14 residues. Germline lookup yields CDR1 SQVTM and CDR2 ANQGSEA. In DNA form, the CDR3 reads TGCAGCGTTGCGCCCCCGGGAGTCGGGGGCGAGCAGTACTTC. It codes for CSVAPPGVGGEQYF.

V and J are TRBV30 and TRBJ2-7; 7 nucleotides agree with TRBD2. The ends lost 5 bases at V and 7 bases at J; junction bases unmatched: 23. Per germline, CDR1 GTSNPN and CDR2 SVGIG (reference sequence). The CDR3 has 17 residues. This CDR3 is CAWVGRASGTSPREQYF. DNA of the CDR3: TGTGCCTGGGTTGGGAGGGCCTCCGGGACTTCCCCTAGAGAGCAGTACTTC. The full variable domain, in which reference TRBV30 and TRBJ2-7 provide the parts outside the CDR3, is SQTIHQWPATLVQPVGSPLSLECTVEGTSNPNLYWYRQAAGRGLQLLFYSVGIGQISSEVPQNLSASRPQDRQFILSSKKLLLSDSGFYLCAWVGRASGTSPREQYFGPGTRLTVT.

This chain's CDR3 is CASSSELAGGDIQYF. CDR3 nucleotide sequence: TGCGCCAGCAGCTCCGAACTAGCGGGAGGAGACATTCAGTACTTC. V and J are TRBV5-1 and TRBJ2-4; TRBD2 aligns across 12 bases. CDR3 length equals 15 residues. The germline CDR1 and CDR2 sequences are SGHRS and YFSETQ. Trimming cost V 3 bases and J 8 bases; bases outside gene matches: 6. The full variable domain, in which reference TRBV5-1 and TRBJ2-4 provide the parts outside the CDR3, is KAGVTQTPRYLIKTRGQQVTLSCSPISGHRSVSWYQQTPGQGLQFLFEYFSETQRNKGNFPGRFSGRQFSNSRSEMNVSTLELGDSALYLCASSSELAGGDIQYFGAGTRLSVL.